Following are 20 T cell receptor beta chains from one sample sequenced in a study of metastatic and nonmetastatic thyroid tumors. Each patient went into thyroid surgery without having received any treatment. Using MiXCR, TCRdb reanalyzed the PCR reads. The table shows 20,000 or so clones, with roughly 23% occurring only once. Sequences were obtained from tumor tissue. The source is a female donor with papillary thyroid cancer or a benign thyroid nodule (not recorded which). Some clones in this sample may be carry-over from other donors' samples.

This clone was detected only a few times. The V and J genes are TRBV20-1 and TRBJ2-1; TRBD2 matches at 12 bases. The ends lost 1 base at V and 8 bases at J; junction bases unmatched: 6. The CDR3 has 15 residues. CDR1 is DFQATT and CDR2 is SNEGSKA in the germline V gene (reference sequence). The CDR3 reads CSARGTSGKLYEQFF. The CDR3 DNA follows: TGCAGTGCTAGAGGGACTAGCGGGAAATTATATGAGCAGTTCTTC.

At least ten counts were recorded for this clone. The J gene is TRBJ2-5, the V gene TRBV20-1, with 10 bases lining up with TRBD2. Germline V gene lookup returns CDR1 DFQATT and CDR2 SNEGSKA (reference sequence). This CDR3 has 12 amino acids. With V trimmed by 7 bases and J by 4 bases, 3 bases remained unmatched. The CDR3 region has the DNA TGCAGTGGAGCGGGAGGGCCAGAGACCCAGTACTTC. Protein product: CSGAGGPETQYF.

By share of the sample, this clone is medium-sized. The chain couples TRBV20-1 to TRBJ1-6; D gene unclear. The CDR3 length is 16 residues. The V and J ends lost 0 bases and 7 bases respectively, with 16 bases between them. Germline V lookup: CDR1 DFQATT, CDR2 SNEGSKA (reference sequence). This CDR3 is CSARDRRGTGNSPLHF. The CDR3 region has the DNA TGCAGTGCTAGAGATCGGCGGGGAACCGGAAATTCACCCCTCCACTTT.

The chain has TRBV3-1 and TRBJ2-4, with unresolved D. The better agreement between TRBJ2-1 and the DNA end casts doubt on the J call. This CDR3 has 12 amino acids. The germline gives CDR1 LGHDT, CDR2 YNNKEL (reference sequence). CDR3 nucleotide sequence: TGTGCCAGCCCTCTTGACAACAATGAGCAGTTCTTC. Protein product: CASPLDNNEQFF.

In this sample, this clone is medium-sized. This chain joins TRBV6-2 or TRBV6-3 and TRBJ2-3, with 9 bases fitting TRBD2. The length of the CDR3 is 14 residues. The trim removed 6 bases at V and 6 bases at J, leaving 7 bases unmatched. Germline CDR1 and CDR2: MNHEY and SVGEGT. CDR3 in DNA: TGTGCCAGCAGACCTGGACTAGCGAGGGATACGCAGTATTTT. It codes for CASRPGLARDTQYF.

Only a few counts were recorded for this clone. The J gene is TRBJ1-2, the V gene TRBV30; D possibly corresponds to TRBD1 (5 bases). Germline V CDR1 and CDR2: GTSNPN, SVGIG (reference sequence). The CDR3 runs to 13 residues. Trimming cost V 4 bases and J 3 bases, with 12 bases left between them. Here the CDR3 DNA reads TGTGCCTGGAAGAGGGACGGGGACTATGGCTACACCTTC. Residues: CAWKRDGDYGYTF.

Within the sample, this clone is medium-sized. The chain employs TRBV27 and TRBJ2-7; TRBD1 matches 8 bases. Trimming removed 0 bases from V and 3 bases from J; junction bases left unmatched: 7. Germline V lookup: CDR1 MNHEY, CDR2 SMNVEV (reference sequence). CDR3 length equals 16 residues. The chain's CDR3 is CASSLSRRGLDYEQYF. The CDR3 DNA reads as TGTGCCAGCAGTTTATCTCGCAGGGGGCTAGACTACGAGCAGTACTTC.

At least ten counts were recorded for this clone. This chain connects TRBV7-8 to TRBJ1-1; 8 nucleotides line up with TRBD1. V lost 4 bases, J lost 3 bases, and 4 bases stayed unmatched. The CDR3 covers 14 residues. CDR1 is SGHVS, CDR2 FQNEAQ, per germline. The CDR3 DNA is TGTGCCAGCAGCTCGCAGACAGGGGACACTGAAGCTTTCTTT. Its protein product is CASSSQTGDTEAFF.

This clone has more than one count but fewer than ten. CDR3 DNA: TGTGCCAGCAGTTACTATGGCGATAATTCACCCCTCCACTTT. Residues: CASSYYGDNSPLHF. The chain is built from TRBV6-2 or TRBV6-3 and TRBJ1-6; unclear D gene. The V gene's germline CDR1 is MNHEY and CDR2 SVGEGT. Trimming took 1 base from V and 5 from J, leaving 6 bases between them. This CDR3 contains 14 residues.

This clone showed up many times. The J gene is TRBJ2-5, the V gene TRBV20-1, with TRBD1 as a possible D gene (6 bases). CDR1 DFQATT and CDR2 SNEGSKA come from the germline V gene (reference sequence). The germline V and J ends were trimmed by 5 bases and 5 bases, with 15 bases remaining between them. The CDR3 runs to 13 residues. The CDR3 DNA is TGCAGTGCTGGCGACAGGTGGGGGGAGACCCAGTACTTC. This codes for CSAGDRWGETQYF.

The chain links TRBV3-1 to TRBJ1-1; TRBD1 might be the D (5 bases). CDR1 and CDR2 (germline): LGHDT, YNNKEL (reference sequence). Trimming took off 3 bases at V and 4 bases at J, with 9 bases between the two ends. There are 13 residues in the CDR3. CDR3 protein: CASSQGQATEAFF. The DNA for the CDR3 is TGTGCCAGCAGCCAGGGGCAGGCCACTGAAGCTTTCTTT.

This clone appeared many times. This sequence joins TRBV25-1 and TRBJ1-4, with a weak D call TRBD1 (6 bases). This CDR3 region has 14 residues. Trimming shortened V by 4 bases and J by 5 bases, and 11 bases separated the two germline ends. The germline gives CDR1 MGHDK, CDR2 SYGVNS. DNA of the CDR3: TGTGCCAGCAGTGCCCAGGGGCGGAATGAAAAACTGTTTTTT. Translating gives CASSAQGRNEKLFF. The whole variable domain, filled in from reference TRBV25-1 and TRBJ1-4, reads EADIYQTPRYLVIGTGKKITLECSQTMGHDKMYWYQQDPGMELHLIHYSYGVNSTEKGDLSSESTVSRIRTEHFPLTLESARPSHTSQYLCASSAQGRNEKLFFGSGTQLSVL.

By proportion, this clone is medium-sized. V usage is TRBV20-1 and J usage is TRBJ2-1; no reliable D call. The V gene's germline CDR1 is DFQATT and CDR2 SNEGSKA (reference sequence). V was shortened by 0 bases and J by 0 bases, with 18 bases between the two germline ends. This CDR3 comprises 18 residues. In DNA form, the CDR3 reads TGCAGTGCTAGAGATTTCCGGGCTACCTCGAGCTCCTACAATGAGCAGTTCTTC. Protein product: CSARDFRATSSSYNEQFF.

This clone has at least ten counts. For the CDR3, the DNA is TGCAGCGTTGCGGGGACTCCCCAGGAGAGCTCCTACAATGAGCAGTTCTTC. Translating it yields CSVAGTPQESSYNEQFF. The chain employs TRBV29-1 and TRBJ2-1; a weak D match, TRBD2 (6 bases). The CDR3 extends over 17 amino acids. The V and J ends lost 4 bases and 0 bases respectively, with 19 bases between them. CDR1 is SQVTM, CDR2 ANQGSEA, per germline.

This clone has more than one count but fewer than ten. The junction shows a germline mismatch at one end, possibly a read error. J is TRBJ1-2 and V is TRBV27; tentative D call: TRBD1 (5 bases). The CDR3 runs 15 residues. Germline CDR1 and CDR2: MNHEY and SMNVEV (reference sequence). The CDR3 coding sequence is TGTGCCAGCAGTCTATCTTCGACAGCCGTGAATGGCTACACCTTC. It specifies CASSLSSTAVNGYTF.

This clone appeared once. The chain employs TRBV30 and TRBJ1-4, with no clear D. Trimming stripped 5 bases from V and 4 bases from J, with 2 bases between. Germline V gene lookup returns CDR1 GTSNPN and CDR2 SVGIG (reference sequence). The CDR3 length is 10 residues. CDR3 loop: CAWGNEKLFF. The CDR3 DNA is TGTGCCTGGGGTAATGAAAAACTGTTTTTT.

This clone was found many times. The chain combines TRBV18 with TRBJ2-5, with D unclear. V lost 2 bases, J lost 5 bases, and 3 bases lay in between. This CDR3 is built from 11 residues. The germline gives CDR1 KGHSH, CDR2 LQKENI. DNA for the CDR3: TGTGCCAGCTCACCAGGGGAGACCCAGTACTTC. Encoded protein: CASSPGETQYF.

Ten or more counts support this clone. The rearrangement joins TRBV4-3 to TRBJ2-1; TRBD2 matches 8 bases. V gave up 5 bases and J gave up 8 bases; unmatched junction bases: 8. This CDR3 is 14 amino acids long. Germline CDR1 is LGHNA and CDR2 is YSLEER. CDR3 bases: TGCGCCAGCAGCTTCCGGGAGGGCCGGGATGAGCAGTTCTTC. Amino acids: CASSFREGRDEQFF.

The chain is built from TRBV2 and TRBJ2-5, with TRBD1 matching over 9 bases. Germline CDR1 and CDR2: SNHLY and FYNNEI. The CDR3 is made up of 13 amino acids. Trimming took 5 bases from V and 3 from J; bases not matched to a gene: 1. The CDR3 DNA reads as TGTGCCAGCAGTCGGGACAGGGAAGAGACCCAGTACTTC. It specifies CASSRDREETQYF.

Written as DNA, the CDR3 is TGTGCCAGCAGCCTTCCCGGGGGGCGGGAAAACGAGCAGTACTTC. Translation: CASSLPGGRENEQYF. The rearrangement joins TRBV11-3 to TRBJ2-7; tentative D call: TRBD2 (7 bases). Germline V gene lookup returns CDR1 SGHNT and CDR2 YENEEA. V was clipped by 5 bases and J by 5 bases, with 19 bases between them. This CDR3 contains 15 residues.